This T cell receptor (beta chain) was identified during a study of T cell repertoires in cytomegalovirus infection. Study details: Public TCR beta signature analysis indicated the presence of both CMV infection and matching HLA type. Study outcomes and limitations: The cumulative frequency of public TCR beta families identified carriers of CMV plus the relevant HLA.

This clonotype has ten or more counts. Antigen specificity is unknown. TCRdb analysed the reads with MiXCR anew, one entry per CDR3 protein. The table lists 200,000 to 250,000 distinct CDR3 sequences, 20% to 25% of them singletons. CDR1 is SGHTA, CDR2 FQGNSA, per germline. The CDR3 sequence is 14 residues long. The V segment lost 2 bases and the J segment 11 bases; nucleotides outside the gene matches: 6. The chain combines TRBV7-2 with TRBJ1-6; the match to TRBD1 covers 7 bases. The sample taken for sequencing was CD8+ T cells from PBMCs. The origin of this receptor is a human donor in good health (CMV status not recorded). Some clones in this sample may be carry-over from other donors' samples. The CDR3 region is CASSLPTGKPPLHF. CDR3 bases: TGTGCCAGCAGCTTACCGACAGGGAAGCCACCCCTCCACTTT.